The next 25 T cell receptor beta chains were all read from a single sample in a study of technical replicates of blood from four donors. Some clones are missing from TCRdb's copy, which holds only in-frame ones; the method was immunoSEQ multiplex PCR. The sample has 70,000 to 95,000 clones; just under 95% are singletons. Material: T cells isolated from PBMCs. The receptors shown here come from a human donor in good health.

This chain uses TRBV11-2 with TRBJ2-1; 8 bases are shared with TRBD1. Trimming at V came to 3 bases and at J to 4 bases, leaving 11 bases not matched to a gene. Germline V gene data show CDR1 as SGHAT and CDR2 as FQNNGV. The CDR3 has 17 amino acids. This CDR3 is CASSFGTGRVGYNEQFF. The CDR3 nucleotides are TGTGCCAGCAGCTTCGGGACAGGACGAGTGGGGTACAATGAGCAGTTCTTC.

The chain carries TRBV7-2 and TRBJ2-1; TRBD1 matches 7 bases. The germline V gene has CDR1 SGHTA and CDR2 FQGNSA. After removal of 5 bases from V and 13 bases from J, the junction contained 5 bases not matched to a gene. This CDR3 spans 11 amino acids. The CDR3 loop is CASSPGTAQFF. CDR3 sequence (DNA): TGTGCCAGCAGCCCAGGGACAGCACAGTTCTTC.

The chain uses TRBV5-8 and TRBJ2-1; 9 nucleotides match TRBD1. After removal of 4 bases from V and 12 bases from J, the junction contained 17 bases not matched to a gene. The length of the CDR3 is 16 residues. Germline CDR1 and CDR2: SGHTS and YDEGEE. For the CDR3, the DNA is TGTGCCAGCAGCCTACCTACCGGGACAGGGTATTGGTGGCAGTTCTTC. This sequence encodes CASSLPTGTGYWWQFF.

This chain joins TRBV6-5 and TRBJ2-7; TRBD1 matches at 7 bases. The length of the CDR3 is 15 residues. Germline V CDR1 and CDR2: MNHEY, SVGAGI. V was pared by 2 bases and J by 5 bases, with 9 bases of the junction left unmatched. The DNA for the CDR3 is TGTGCCAGCAGTTACGTGGGACAGACCACCGACGAGCAGTACTTC. Its protein product is CASSYVGQTTDEQYF.

This chain uses TRBV27 with TRBJ1-6; 9 bases fit TRBD1. The CDR3 has 13 residues. V dropped 6 bases and J dropped 8; count of bases not matched to a gene: 2. CDR1 MNHEY and CDR2 SMNVEV come from the germline V gene (reference sequence). The CDR3 here is CASSWTGDSPLHF. Written as DNA, the CDR3 is TGTGCCAGCAGCTGGACAGGGGATTCACCCCTCCACTTT.

The V call is TRBV11-3, the J call TRBJ1-1; D might be TRBD1 (5 bases). The V gene lost 0 bases and the J gene lost 1 base, with 9 bases spanning the gap. The V gene's germline CDR1 is SGHNT and CDR2 YENEEA. This CDR3 is built from 15 residues. The CDR3 DNA reads TGTGCCAGCAGCTTAGAACAGGCGGCGAACACTGAAGCTTTCTTT. This translates into CASSLEQAANTEAFF. Complete variable domain (other parts from reference TRBV11-3 and TRBJ1-1): EAGVVQSPRYKIIEKKQPVAFWCNPISGHNTLYWYLQNLGQGPELLIRYENEEAVDDSQLPKDRFSAERLKGVDSTLKIQPAELGDSAVYLCASSLEQAANTEAFFGQGTRLTVV.

The gene calls are TRBV5-1 and TRBJ1-1; 7 bases are shared with TRBD1. V gave up 9 bases and J gave up 1 base; unmatched junction bases: 6. Per germline, CDR1 SGHRS and CDR2 YFSETQ. CDR3 length: 13 amino acids. The CDR3 loop is CATQEGANTEAFF. As DNA, the CDR3 is TGCGCCACCCAGGAGGGGGCGAACACTGAAGCTTTCTTT.

The chain joins TRBV10-1 to TRBJ1-4, with a tentative D call TRBD1 (6 bases). Per germline, CDR1 WNHNN and CDR2 SYGVQD (reference sequence). The CDR3 length is 14 residues. Trimming removed 3 bases from V and 5 bases from J, with 10 bases in between. The CDR3 DNA sequence: TGCGCCAGCAGTGAAGACAGGTTGAATGAAAAACTGTTTTTT. Translated: CASSEDRLNEKLFF.

V usage is TRBV14 and J usage is TRBJ1-2; TRBD1 matches 9 bases. J gave up 6 bases and V 4 bases, and 12 bases lay outside the gene matches. The length of the CDR3 is 16 residues. CDR1 and CDR2 from the germline V gene are SGHDN and FVKESK. The DNA for the CDR3 is TGTGCCAGCAGCCGCCTAAGGGGGGGACAGGGAGATGGCTACACCTTC. Amino acid sequence: CASSRLRGGQGDGYTF.

V gene TRBV7-9 combines with J gene TRBJ1-1; D is uncertain. The CDR3 is 11 residues long. Per germline, CDR1 SEHNR and CDR2 FQNEAQ (reference sequence). The ends were cut back, 7 bases at V and 7 bases at J, with 10 bases in the middle. CDR3 nucleotides: TGTGCCAGCAACCAGGAAAGTGAAGCTTTCTTT. Protein sequence: CASNQESEAFF. The full variable domain, completed using reference TRBV7-9 and TRBJ1-1, is DTGVSQNPRHKITKRGQNVTFRCDPISEHNRLYWYRQTLGQGPEFLTYFQNEAQLEKSRLLSDRFSAERPKGSFSTLEIQRTEQGDSAMYLCASNQESEAFFGQGTRLTVV.

The rearrangement links TRBV7-9 to TRBJ2-3, with 9 bases lining up with TRBD2. Germline trimming cut 4 bases from V and 3 bases from J; bases unmatched to any gene: 8. This CDR3 region has 16 residues. Germline V lookup: CDR1 SEHNR, CDR2 FQNEAQ (reference sequence). CDR3 sequence: CASSSKLAGETDTQYF. DNA of the CDR3: TGTGCCAGCAGCTCCAAATTAGCGGGGGAGACAGATACGCAGTATTTT.

V and J are TRBV9 and TRBJ2-7; no clear D. Germline V gene sequence: CDR1 SGDLS, CDR2 YYNGEE. Trimming stripped 0 bases from V and 0 bases from J, with 13 bases between. The CDR3 has 16 amino acids. CDR3 residues: CASSVASATTSYEQYF. CDR3 DNA sequence: TGTGCCAGCAGCGTAGCCAGCGCCACCACCTCCTACGAGCAGTACTTC.

V is TRBV13 and J is TRBJ2-7, with unresolved D. The germline gives CDR1 PRHDT, CDR2 FYEKMQ (reference sequence). Trimming shortened V by 1 base and J by 4 bases, and 5 bases separated the two germline ends. The CDR3 totals 12 residues. For the CDR3, the DNA is TGTGCCAGCAGCTTAGATCCGTACGAGCAGTACTTC. This gives the protein CASSLDPYEQYF.

This sequence joins TRBV25-1 and TRBJ1-2, with D maybe TRBD1 (6 bases). V was clipped by 2 bases and J by 5 bases, with 9 bases between them. The germline CDR1 and CDR2 sequences are MGHDK and SYGVNS. The CDR3 runs 13 residues. The CDR3, as DNA: TGTGCCAGCAGTGAAGGGACATCGTATGGCTACACCTTC. It yields the protein CASSEGTSYGYTF.

The chain links TRBV28 to TRBJ1-2; the D is unclear. Trimming pared 3 bases from V and 9 bases from J, leaving 17 bases between. The V gene's germline CDR1 is MDHEN and CDR2 SYDVKM. This CDR3 region has 14 residues. CDR3 nucleotide sequence: TGTGCCAGCAGTTTGGCCCCCCAGGATAGAAGCTACACCTTC. It encodes CASSLAPQDRSYTF.

The gene calls are TRBV7-2 and TRBJ2-2, with D maybe TRBD1 (6 bases). This CDR3 has 14 residues. V lost 5 bases and J 6 bases, leaving 13 bases between the germline ends. Per the germline V gene, CDR1 is SGHTA and CDR2 is FQGNSA. The CDR3 reads CASSTRQVPGELFF. In DNA form, the CDR3 reads TGTGCCAGCAGCACCCGACAGGTTCCCGGGGAGCTGTTTTTT.

The V and J genes are TRBV7-9 and TRBJ2-1; tentative D call: TRBD1 (6 bases). Looked up from germline, CDR1 is SEHNR and CDR2 is FQNEAQ (reference sequence). CDR3 length: 12 amino acids. Trimming left V 0 bases short and J 11 bases short, with 8 bases between. CDR3 sequence: CASSLARGKQFF. The DNA for the CDR3 is TGTGCCAGCAGCTTAGCGAGGGGGAAGCAGTTCTTC.

This chain joins TRBV10-1 and TRBJ1-1, with D possibly TRBD1 on 6 matching bases. This CDR3 has 16 residues. Germline values: CDR1 WNHNN, CDR2 SYGVQD (reference sequence). V lost 9 bases and J 2 bases, leaving 22 bases between the germline ends. For the CDR3, the DNA is TGCGCCAGTACTCGGCCGGGGGGCGAATTAAACACTGAAGCTTTCTTT. Its protein is CASTRPGGELNTEAFF.

J is TRBJ2-7 and V is TRBV7-6; no clear D. Germline V gene data show CDR1 as SGHVS and CDR2 as FNYEAQ. The CDR3 contains 14 residues. V was clipped by 5 bases and J by 0 bases, with 11 bases between them. CDR3 nucleotide sequence: TGTGCCAGCAGCCCCCGGTTAATCTCCTACGAGCAGTACTTC. This gives the protein CASSPRLISYEQYF.

This rearrangement joins TRBV11-2 to TRBJ2-1; D is perhaps TRBD1 (5 bases). Germline V gene lookup returns CDR1 SGHAT and CDR2 FQNNGV. V dropped 1 base and J dropped 13 bases, with 14 bases sitting between them. The CDR3 sequence is 13 residues long. This CDR3 is CASSLGQSFAQFF. The CDR3 DNA follows: TGTGCCAGCAGCTTAGGACAGAGCTTCGCTCAGTTCTTC.

The chain has TRBV18 and TRBJ1-2; TRBD1 is a possible D gene (5 bases). Trimming pared 1 base from V and 7 bases from J, leaving 10 bases between. The CDR3 totals 13 residues. The germline gives CDR1 KGHSH, CDR2 LQKENI. This CDR3 is CASSPLKGPGYTF. The CDR3 bases are TGTGCCAGCTCACCACTAAAGGGGCCTGGCTACACCTTC. Looking up the rest from reference TRBV18 and TRBJ1-2 gives the full variable domain: NAGVMQNPRHLVRRRGQEARLRCSPMKGHSHVYWYRQLPEEGLKFMVYLQKENIIDESGMPKERFSAEFPKEGPSILRIQQVVRGDSAAYFCASSPLKGPGYTFGSGTRLTVV.

The rearrangement joins TRBV6-1 to TRBJ2-1; 7 nucleotides align to TRBD1. Germline loops: CDR1 MNHNS, CDR2 SASEGT. The CDR3 is 15 residues long. With 6 bases clipped from V and 2 bases from J, the junction kept 7 bases outside the gene matches. For the CDR3, the DNA is TGTGCCAGCAGGATCGGGACAGTAACCTACAATGAGCAGTTCTTC. Protein sequence: CASRIGTVTYNEQFF.

The rearrangement links TRBV5-1 to TRBJ2-1, with 8 bases identical to TRBD2. Germline CDR1 SGHRS, CDR2 YFSETQ. The CDR3 is 17 amino acids. J gave up 7 bases and V 1 base, and 13 bases lay outside the gene matches. Here the CDR3 reads CASSLLGSGGAINEQFF. CDR3 coding DNA: TGCGCCAGCAGCTTGTTGGGGAGCGGGGGAGCTATAAATGAGCAGTTCTTC.

J is TRBJ1-5 and V is TRBV5-5; 7 positions match TRBD1. CDR1 and CDR2 from the germline V gene are SGHKS and YYEKEE (reference sequence). The V segment lost 4 bases and the J segment 0 bases; nucleotides outside the gene matches: 13. The CDR3 is 18 residues long. The CDR3 is CASSVNLGQPYSNQPQHF. The DNA for the CDR3 is TGTGCCAGCAGCGTTAATTTGGGACAGCCTTATAGCAATCAGCCCCAGCATTTT.

V gene TRBV2 combines with J gene TRBJ2-3; possibly TRBD1 for D (5 bases). The V gene's germline CDR1 is SNHLY and CDR2 FYNNEI. The germline V and J ends were trimmed by 8 bases and 0 bases, with 12 bases remaining between them. CDR3 size: 14 residues. CDR3: CASDDGQSTDTQYF. The CDR3 DNA follows: TGTGCCAGCGACGACGGACAAAGCACAGATACGCAGTATTTT.